This T cell receptor beta chain was captured by sequencing in a study of spatial heterogeneity in lung cancer. With respect to this clonotype: Its antigen is not identified.

Points from the study as a whole: The study found that expanded intratumoral alpha and beta TCR counts tracked tumor mutation counts.

Regarding time point: sample taken at primary tumor resection. The authors sequenced whole RNA from tumor, nontumor lung or frozen PBMC without sorting. The CDR3 has 14 amino acids. J lost 4 bases, V lost 1 base, and 2 bases had no gene match. Germline V gene lookup returns CDR1 LNHDA and CDR2 SQIVND (reference sequence). Every TCR cDNA molecule bore a unique molecular identifier. TCRdb called the 5' RACE reads again in MiXCR, with one record for every CDR3 protein. This table has 20,000 to 25,000 distinct CDR3 sequences, under 5.5% appearing once. Sequencing used lung tumor tissue, obtained at surgery. The receptor's source is a male donor with early-stage non-small cell lung cancer. This chain uses TRBV19 with TRBJ2-3, with 7 bases lining up with TRBD1. The CDR3 loop reads CASSIGQGADTQYF. The CDR3 region has the DNA TGTGCCAGTAGTATAGGCCAGGGGGCAGATACGCAGTATTTT.